One T cell receptor beta chain is described in this entry. Antigen unknown. V was clipped by 4 bases and J by 2 bases; unmatched bases: 9. The CDR3 extends over 19 amino acids. Germline CDR1 and CDR2: MNHEY and SMNVEV (reference sequence). The PCR employed 60 Vbeta primers together with 13 Jbeta primers. Clones were read by immunoSEQ multiplex PCR, and TCRdb kept only the in-frame ones, dropping some. Among almost 200,000 clones listed, 70% to 80% were seen once. The record originates from a study of cytomegalovirus exposure and HLA in healthy donors. All the people who gave samples were healthy bone marrow donors. Whole-study results and caveats: In vitro testing confirmed a few CMV-associated chains as specific for CMV antigens.

Source material: PBMCs. This receptor was obtained from a man in his thirties or forties in good health and CMV-seronegative. The chain recombines TRBV27 with TRBJ2-2, with 14 bases lining up with TRBD2. The CDR3 DNA reads TGTGCCAGCAGTTCCGGGACTAGCGGGAGCAACCCAAACACCGGGGAGCTGTTTTTT. This sequence encodes CASSSGTSGSNPNTGELFF.